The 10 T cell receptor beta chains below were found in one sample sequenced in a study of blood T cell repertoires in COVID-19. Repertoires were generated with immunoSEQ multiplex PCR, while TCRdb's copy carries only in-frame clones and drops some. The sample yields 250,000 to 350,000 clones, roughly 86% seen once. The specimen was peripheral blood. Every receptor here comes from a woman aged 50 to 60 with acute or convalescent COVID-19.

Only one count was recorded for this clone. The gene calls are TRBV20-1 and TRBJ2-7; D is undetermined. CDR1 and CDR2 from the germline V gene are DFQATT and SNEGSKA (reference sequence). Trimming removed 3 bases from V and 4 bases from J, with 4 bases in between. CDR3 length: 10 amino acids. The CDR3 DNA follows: TGCAGTGCTAGCGGTTACGAGCAGTACTTC. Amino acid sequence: CSASGYEQYF.

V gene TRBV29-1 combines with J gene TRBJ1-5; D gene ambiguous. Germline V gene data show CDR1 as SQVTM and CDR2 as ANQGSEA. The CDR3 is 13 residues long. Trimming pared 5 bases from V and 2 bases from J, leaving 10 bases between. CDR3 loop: CSVSDNRNQPQHF. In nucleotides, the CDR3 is TGCAGCGTTTCCGACAACCGCAATCAGCCCCAGCATTTT.

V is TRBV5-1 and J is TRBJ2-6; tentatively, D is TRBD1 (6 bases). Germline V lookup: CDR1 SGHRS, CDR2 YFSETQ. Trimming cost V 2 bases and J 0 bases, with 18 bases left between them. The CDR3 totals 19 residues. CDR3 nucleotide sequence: TGCGCCAGCAGCTTAACTTACGACAGGCGCTCCTCTGGGGCCAACGTCCTGACTTTC. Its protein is CASSLTYDRRSSGANVLTF.

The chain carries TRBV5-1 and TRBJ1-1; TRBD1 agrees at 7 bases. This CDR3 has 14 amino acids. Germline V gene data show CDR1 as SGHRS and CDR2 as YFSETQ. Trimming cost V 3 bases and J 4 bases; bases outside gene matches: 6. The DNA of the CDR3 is TGCGCCAGCAGCTCACAGACAGGGATCACTGAAGCTTTCTTT. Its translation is CASSSQTGITEAFF.

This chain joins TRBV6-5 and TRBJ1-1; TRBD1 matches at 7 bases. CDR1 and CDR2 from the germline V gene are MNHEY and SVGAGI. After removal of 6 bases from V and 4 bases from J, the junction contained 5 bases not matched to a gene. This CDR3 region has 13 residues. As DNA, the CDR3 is TGTGCCAGCAGGGGGGACAGTCTCACTGAAGCTTTCTTT. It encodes CASRGDSLTEAFF.

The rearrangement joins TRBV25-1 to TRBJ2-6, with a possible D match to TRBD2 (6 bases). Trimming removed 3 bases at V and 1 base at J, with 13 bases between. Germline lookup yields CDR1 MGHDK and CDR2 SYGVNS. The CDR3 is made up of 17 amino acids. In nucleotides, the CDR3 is TGTGCCAGCAGTGAGGAGGGGAGTAGTTCTGGGGCCAACGTCCTGACTTTC. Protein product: CASSEEGSSSGANVLTF.

The CDR3 bases are TGCGCCAGCAGCCAAGTTGGCGGCTACGAGCAGTACTTC. This encodes CASSQVGGYEQYF. This chain links TRBV4-3 with TRBJ2-7; D unclear. Germline CDR1 and CDR2: LGHNA and YSLEER. V was clipped by 1 base and J by 3 bases, with 7 bases between them. CDR3 length: 13 amino acids.

The DNA for the CDR3 is TGTGCCAGCAGCGTAGGCCAGGACTATGGCTACACCTTC. It translates to CASSVGQDYGYTF. The chain couples TRBV9 to TRBJ1-2; D is uncertain. V lost 0 bases, J lost 3 bases, and 6 bases lay in between. The V gene's germline CDR1 is SGDLS and CDR2 YYNGEE. CDR3 size: 13 residues. The full variable domain, in which reference TRBV9 and TRBJ1-2 provide the parts outside the CDR3, is DSGVTQTPKHLITATGQRVTLRCSPRSGDLSVYWYQQSLDQGLQFLIQYYNGEERAKGNILERFSAQQFPDLHSELNLSSLELGDSALYFCASSVGQDYGYTFGSGTRLTVV.

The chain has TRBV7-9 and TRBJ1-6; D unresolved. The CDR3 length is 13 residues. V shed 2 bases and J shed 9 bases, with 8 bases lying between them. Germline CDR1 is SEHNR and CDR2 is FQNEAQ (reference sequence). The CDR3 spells CASSLTQISPLHF. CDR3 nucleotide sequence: TGTGCCAGCAGCTTAACACAGATTTCACCCCTCCACTTT.

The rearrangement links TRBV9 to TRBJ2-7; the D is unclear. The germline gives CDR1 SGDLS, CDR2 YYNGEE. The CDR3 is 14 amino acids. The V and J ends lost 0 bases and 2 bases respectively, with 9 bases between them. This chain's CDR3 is CASSVDAGTYEQYF. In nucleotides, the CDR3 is TGTGCCAGCAGCGTAGACGCAGGAACCTACGAGCAGTACTTC.